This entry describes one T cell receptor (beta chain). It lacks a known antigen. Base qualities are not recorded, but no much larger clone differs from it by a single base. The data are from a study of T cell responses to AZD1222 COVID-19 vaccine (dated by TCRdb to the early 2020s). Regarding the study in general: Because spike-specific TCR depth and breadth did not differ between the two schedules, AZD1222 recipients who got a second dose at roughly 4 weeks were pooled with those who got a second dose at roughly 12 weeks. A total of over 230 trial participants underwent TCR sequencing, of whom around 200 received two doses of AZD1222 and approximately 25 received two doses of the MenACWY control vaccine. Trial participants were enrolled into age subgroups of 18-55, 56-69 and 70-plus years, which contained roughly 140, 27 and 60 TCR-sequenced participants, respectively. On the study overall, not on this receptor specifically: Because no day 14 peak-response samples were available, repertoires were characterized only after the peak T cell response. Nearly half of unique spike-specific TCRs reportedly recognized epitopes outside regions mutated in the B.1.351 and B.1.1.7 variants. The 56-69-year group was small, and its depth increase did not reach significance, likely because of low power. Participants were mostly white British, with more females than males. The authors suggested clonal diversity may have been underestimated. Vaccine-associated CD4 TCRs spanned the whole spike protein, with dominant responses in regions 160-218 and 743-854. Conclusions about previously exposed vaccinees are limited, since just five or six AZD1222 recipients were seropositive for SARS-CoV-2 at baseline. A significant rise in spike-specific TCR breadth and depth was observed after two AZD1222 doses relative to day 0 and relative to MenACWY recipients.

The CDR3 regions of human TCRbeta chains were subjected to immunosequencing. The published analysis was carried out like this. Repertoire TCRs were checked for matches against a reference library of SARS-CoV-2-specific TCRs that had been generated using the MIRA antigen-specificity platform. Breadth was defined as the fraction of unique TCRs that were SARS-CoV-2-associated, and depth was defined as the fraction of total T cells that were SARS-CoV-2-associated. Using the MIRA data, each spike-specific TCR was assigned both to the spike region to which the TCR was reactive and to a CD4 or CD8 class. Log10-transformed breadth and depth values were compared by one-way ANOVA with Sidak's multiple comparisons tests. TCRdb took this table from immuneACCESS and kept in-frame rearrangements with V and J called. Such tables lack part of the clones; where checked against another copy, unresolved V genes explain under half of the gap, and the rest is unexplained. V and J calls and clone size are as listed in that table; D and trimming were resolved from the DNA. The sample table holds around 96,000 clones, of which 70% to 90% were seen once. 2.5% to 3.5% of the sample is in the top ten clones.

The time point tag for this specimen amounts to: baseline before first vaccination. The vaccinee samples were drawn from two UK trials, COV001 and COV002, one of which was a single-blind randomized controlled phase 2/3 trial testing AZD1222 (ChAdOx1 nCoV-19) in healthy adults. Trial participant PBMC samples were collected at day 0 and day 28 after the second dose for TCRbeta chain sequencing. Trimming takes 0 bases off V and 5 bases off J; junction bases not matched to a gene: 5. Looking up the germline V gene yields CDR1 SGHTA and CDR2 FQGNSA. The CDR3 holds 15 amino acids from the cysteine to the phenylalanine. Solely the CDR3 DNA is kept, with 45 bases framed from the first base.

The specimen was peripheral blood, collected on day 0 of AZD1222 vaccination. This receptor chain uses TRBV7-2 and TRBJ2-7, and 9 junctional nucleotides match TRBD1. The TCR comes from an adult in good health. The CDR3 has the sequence CASSLAGTGLNEQYF. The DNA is TGTGCCAGCAGCTTAGCCGGGACAGGGTTGAACGAGCAGTACTTC.